Reported below is one TCR beta chain. Its target antigen remains unknown. It has no much larger one-base neighbor in the sample; base qualities were not kept. These data are taken from a study of control samples from healthy donors and cancer patients (TCRdb year 2020). Libraries were prepared through the immunoSEQ multiplex PCR assay. TCRdb took over this immuneACCESS table, retaining in-frame rearrangements with V and J assigned. Such tables are incomplete; in checked studies, under half of the missing clones stem from an unresolved V gene, and the remainder is unexplained. Counted in this sample were roughly 45,000 clones; just over 90% of them appeared once. Clones ranked in the top ten supply about 0.8% of the sample. CDR1 is given as MGHRA and CDR2 as YSYEKL, both from the germline V gene. The CDR3, from cysteine to phenylalanine, totals 17 residues. CDR3 DNA is the only sequence kept; it has 51 bases, read in frame from the first base. Ends trimmed: V by 0 bases, J by 4 bases; bases unmatched to a gene: 7.

The sequence is built from TRBV4-1 and TRBJ2-1; 9 bases in the middle match TRBD2. The material sequenced was PBMCs. This TCR was sampled from a man aged 25-40 years with colorectal cancer. The nucleotide sequence reads TGCGCCAGCAGCCAAGATCGGGGGACTAGCTTTTACAATGAGCAGTTCTTC. Protein translation: CASSQDRGTSFYNEQFF.